The rows below give T cell receptor beta chains drawn from one sample of a study of T cell repertoires in cytomegalovirus infection. TCRdb reprocessed the reads via MiXCR and lists one record per CDR3 protein. In the table there are fewer than 300,000 distinct CDR3 sequences, 20% to 30% of which are singletons. Sequencing input: PBMCs. Receptors originate from a human donor in good health (CMV status not recorded). Some clones in this sample may be carry-over from other donors' samples. The CDR3 runs from the conserved cysteine through the conserved F or W. D genes are given only for firm matches. For some rows the clone size is stated as once, few or many, or as a class when expanded; others skip it.

clone size | D gene | J gene | V gene | CDR3 protein | CDR3 DNA
many | TRBD2 | TRBJ2-1 | TRBV28 | CASSNGGLAGGPSSYNEQFF | TGTGCCAGCAGTAACGGGGGACTAGCGGGAGGGCCGAGCTCCTACAATGAGCAGTTCTTC
- | TRBD2 | TRBJ2-7 | TRBV11-2 | CASSFGTSGGSTYEQYF | TGTGCCAGCAGCTTCGGGACTAGCGGGGGGTCAACCTACGAGCAGTACTTC
few | TRBD2 | TRBJ2-3 | TRBV20-1 | CSAMGLAKSPDTQYF | TGCAGTGCTATGGGACTAGCCAAAAGTCCAGATACGCAGTATTTT
few | - | TRBJ2-4 | TRBV27 | CASSPRQEIAKNIQYF | TGTGCCAGCAGTCCACGACAGGAAATAGCCAAAAACATTCAGTACTTC
many | - | TRBJ2-5 | TRBV28 | CASSFRWAGLDGDRETQYF | TGTGCCAGCAGTTTTCGGTGGGCCGGATTAGACGGGGATCGTGAGACCCAGTACTTC
- | - | TRBJ1-1 | TRBV12-3/TRBV12-4 | CASTLQAGTEAFF | TGTGCCAGCACCCTACAAGCTGGGACTGAAGCTTTCTTT
once | - | TRBJ2-1 | TRBV18 | CASSPQGTFWNEQFF | TGTGCCAGCTCACCGCAGGGGACCTTCTGGAATGAGCAGTTCTTC
- | TRBD1 | TRBJ1-2 | TRBV6-2/TRBV6-3 | CASSLRQGANGYTF | TGTGCCAGCAGTTTGCGGCAGGGGGCCAATGGCTACACCTTC
- | - | TRBJ2-6 | TRBV6-2/TRBV6-3 | CASRRPGGASGANVLTF | TGTGCCAGCAGGAGACCGGGGGGCGCGTCAGGGGCCAACGTCCTGACTTTC
many | TRBD2 | TRBJ2-2 | TRBV7-2 | CASSLSAGVGELFF | TGTGCCAGCAGCTTAAGCGCGGGAGTCGGGGAGCTGTTTTTT
many | - | TRBJ1-2 | TRBV7-2 | CASNLNRAWTEGYTF | TGTGCCAGCAATCTGAACAGGGCCTGGACAGAGGGCTACACCTTC
few | TRBD1 | TRBJ1-2 | TRBV7-9 | CASSSFVVRQGNGYTF | TGTGCCAGCAGCTCATTTGTCGTTCGACAGGGTAACGGCTACACCTTC
many | - | TRBJ1-6 | TRBV28 | CASSPSTARSMSYNSPLHF | TGTGCCAGCAGTCCCTCGACAGCCAGGTCTATGTCCTATAATTCACCCCTCCACTTT
many | TRBD2 | TRBJ2-5 | TRBV7-2 | CASSLSSLAGGSPRETQYF | TGTGCCAGCAGCTTAAGCTCTCTAGCGGGAGGGTCCCCCCGGGAGACCCAGTACTTC
- | TRBD2 | TRBJ2-5 | TRBV7-2 | CASSVRGGAGETQYF | TGTGCCAGCAGCGTCCGTGGGGGAGCGGGGGAGACCCAGTACTTC
- | - | TRBJ2-7 | TRBV6-5 | CASSYSISGSGVYEQYF | TGTGCCAGCAGTTACTCGATTTCGGGGTCGGGTGTTTACGAGCAGTACTTC
many | - | TRBJ1-4 | TRBV7-2 | CASSLVRGNEKLFF | TGTGCCAGCAGCCTCGTAAGGGGGAATGAAAAACTGTTTTTT
- | - | TRBJ2-1 | TRBV18 | CASSPYLSEQFF | TGTGCCAGCTCCCCATACTTGAGTGAGCAGTTCTTC
- | - | TRBJ2-7 | TRBV2 | CASSVGQYYEQYF | TGTGCCAGCAGTGTCGGACAGTACTACGAGCAGTACTTC
- | TRBD1 | TRBJ2-1 | TRBV2 | CASSSDRENEQFF | TGTGCCAGCAGTTCGGACAGGGAGAATGAGCAGTTCTTC
- | TRBD1 | TRBJ1-6 | TRBV11-2 | CASDSTGGNSPLHF | TGTGCCAGCGACTCTACAGGGGGGAATTCACCCCTCCACTTT
once | - | TRBJ1-5 | TRBV12-3/TRBV12-4 | CASTQSNQPQHF | TGTGCCAGCACACAGTCCAATCAGCCCCAGCATTTT
once | - | TRBJ1-6 | TRBV4-1 | CASSQDWAGALHF | TGCGCCAGCAGCCAAGATTGGGCAGGCGCCCTCCACTTT
once | TRBD1 | TRBJ2-1 | TRBV9 | CASSPRDRVSYNEQFF | TGTGCCAGCAGCCCCCGGGACAGGGTAAGCTACAATGAGCAGTTCTTC
- | TRBD2 | TRBJ2-3 | TRBV7-2 | CASSSTPTSNTQYF | TGTGCCAGCAGCTCGACCCCGACTAGCAATACGCAGTATTTT
many | TRBD2 | TRBJ2-3 | TRBV11-2 | CASSLRGLGLDTQYF | TGTGCCAGCAGCTTACGGGGACTAGGTCTAGATACGCAGTATTTT
many | TRBD1 | TRBJ2-1 | TRBV11-2 | CASSPHQRQGPRLSYNEQFF | TGTGCCAGCAGCCCCCACCAAAGACAGGGGCCGCGCCTCTCCTACAATGAGCAGTTCTTC
many | - | TRBJ1-3 | TRBV7-2 | CASSSRPGISGNTIYF | TGTGCCAGCAGCTCAAGACCCGGAATCTCTGGAAACACCATATATTTT
few | - | TRBJ1-5 | TRBV2 | CATRGGGNQPQHF | TGTGCCACCCGAGGAGGGGGCAATCAGCCCCAGCATTTT
many | - | TRBJ2-7 | TRBV28 | CASSLAWYEQYF | TGTGCCAGCAGTTTAGCCTGGTACGAGCAGTACTTC
- | TRBD1 | TRBJ1-5 | TRBV4-1 | CASSQDRNRGQPQHF | TGCGCCAGCAGCCAAGATCGGAACAGGGGACAGCCCCAGCATTTT
many | - | TRBJ2-5 | TRBV11-2 | CASSLQQGQETQYF | TGTGCCAGCAGCTTACAACAGGGCCAAGAGACCCAGTACTTC
medium-sized | - | TRBJ2-1 | TRBV6-1 | CATMSQGGYNEQFF | TGTGCCACAATGAGTCAGGGGGGCTACAATGAGCAGTTCTTC
many | - | TRBJ2-3 | TRBV6-2/TRBV6-3 | CASQGSADTQYF | TGTGCCAGCCAGGGCTCCGCGGATACGCAGTATTTT